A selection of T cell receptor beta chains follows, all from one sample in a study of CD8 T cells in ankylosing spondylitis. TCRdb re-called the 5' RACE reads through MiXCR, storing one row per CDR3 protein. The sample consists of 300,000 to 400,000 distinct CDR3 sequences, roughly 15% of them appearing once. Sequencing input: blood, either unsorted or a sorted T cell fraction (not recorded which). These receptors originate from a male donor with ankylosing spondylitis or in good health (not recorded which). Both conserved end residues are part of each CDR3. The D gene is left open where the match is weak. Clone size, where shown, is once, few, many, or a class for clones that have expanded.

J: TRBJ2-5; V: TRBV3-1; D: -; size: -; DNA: TGTGCCAGCAGTCAACGCTTCCAAGAGACCCAGTACTTC; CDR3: CASSQRFQETQYF
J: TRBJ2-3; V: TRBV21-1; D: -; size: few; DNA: TGTGCCAGCGTCCTGGGGAAGGGACCCCCTACAGATACGCAGTATTTT; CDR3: CASVLGKGPPTDTQYF
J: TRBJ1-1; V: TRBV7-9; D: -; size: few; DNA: TGTGCCAGCAGGCGACAGACGAACACTGAAGCTTTCTTT; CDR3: CASRRQTNTEAFF
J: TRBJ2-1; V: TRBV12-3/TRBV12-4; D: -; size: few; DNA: TGTGCCAGCAGTCGGGTATGGAATGGGGAGCAGTTCTTC; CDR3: CASSRVWNGEQFF
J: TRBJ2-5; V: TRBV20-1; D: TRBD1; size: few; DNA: TGCAGTGCCAGCCAGGGGGCAGAGACCCAGTACTTC; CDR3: CSASQGAETQYF
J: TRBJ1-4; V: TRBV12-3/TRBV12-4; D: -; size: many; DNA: TGTGCCAGCAGTCCGACAGGAGGAGAAAAACTGTTTTTT; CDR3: CASSPTGGEKLFF
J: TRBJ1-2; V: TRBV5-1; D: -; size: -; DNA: TGCGCCAGCAGCTCCACTCTTGGACAGACGAGAGGCTACACCTTC; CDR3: CASSSTLGQTRGYTF
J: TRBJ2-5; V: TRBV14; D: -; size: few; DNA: TGTGCCAGCAGCCAAGGCAACAGGGAAGGGCAAGAGACCCAGTACTTC; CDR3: CASSQGNREGQETQYF
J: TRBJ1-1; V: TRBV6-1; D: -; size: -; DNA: TGTGCCAGCAGCCCTTCAGGGGTGGGCACTGAAGCTTTCTTT; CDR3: CASSPSGVGTEAFF
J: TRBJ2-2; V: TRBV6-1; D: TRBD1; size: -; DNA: TGTGCCAGCAGAATTCCGGGACAGGGGAACACCGGGGAGCTGTTTTTT; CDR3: CASRIPGQGNTGELFF
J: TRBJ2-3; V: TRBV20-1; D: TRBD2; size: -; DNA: TGCAGTGCTAGCGGGGGGGCCGGAGATACGCAGTATTTT; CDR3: CSASGGAGDTQYF
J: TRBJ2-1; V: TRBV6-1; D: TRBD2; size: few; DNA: TGTGCCAGCAGACCCTGGGCGGGGGCCTACAATGAGCAGTTCTTC; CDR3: CASRPWAGAYNEQFF
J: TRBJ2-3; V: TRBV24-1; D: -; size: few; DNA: TGTGCCACCAGTGATTTCAGCACAGATACGCAGTATTTT; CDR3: CATSDFSTDTQYF
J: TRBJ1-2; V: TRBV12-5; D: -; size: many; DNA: TGTGCTAGTGGTTTGGATTTCTATGGCTACACCTTC; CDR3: CASGLDFYGYTF
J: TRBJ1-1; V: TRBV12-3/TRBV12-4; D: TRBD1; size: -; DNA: TGTGCCAGCACCGGGACAGGTACCGTCGGCACTGAAGCTTTCTTT; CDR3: CASTGTGTVGTEAFF
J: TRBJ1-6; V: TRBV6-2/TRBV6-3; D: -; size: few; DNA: TGTGCCAGCACCCGAGGGTGGGTGAATTCACCCCTCCACTTT; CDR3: CASTRGWVNSPLHF
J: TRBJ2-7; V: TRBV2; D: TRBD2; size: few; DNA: TGTGCCAGCCGAGGCGGGGGAAACGAGCAGTACTTC; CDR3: CASRGGGNEQYF
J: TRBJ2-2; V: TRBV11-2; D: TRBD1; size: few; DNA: TGTGCCAGCAGCACCCTCAGGGACAGGAGGACCGGGGAGCTGTTTTTT; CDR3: CASSTLRDRRTGELFF
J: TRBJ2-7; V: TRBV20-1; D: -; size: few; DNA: TGCAGTGCTCGCTGGTCCCCAGAAATGCCTCGGGACGAGCAGTACTTC; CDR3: CSARWSPEMPRDEQYF
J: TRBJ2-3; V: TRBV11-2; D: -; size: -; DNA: TGTGCCAGCAGCAAAGCTGGCGGGGCTAGCACAGATACGCAGTATTTT; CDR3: CASSKAGGASTDTQYF
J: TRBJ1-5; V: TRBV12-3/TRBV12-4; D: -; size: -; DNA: TGTGCCAGCAGTTTACTGGGTAGCAATCAGCCCCAGCATTTT; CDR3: CASSLLGSNQPQHF
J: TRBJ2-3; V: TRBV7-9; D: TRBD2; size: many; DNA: TGTGCCAGCAGCTTAATAAGCGGGGGGGCGAATACGCAGTATTTT; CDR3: CASSLISGGANTQYF
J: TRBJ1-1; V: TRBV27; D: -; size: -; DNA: TGTGCCAGCAGTTTATCACCAGGGGCGAACACTGAAGCTTTCTTT; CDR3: CASSLSPGANTEAFF
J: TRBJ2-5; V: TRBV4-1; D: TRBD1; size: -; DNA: TGCGCCTTTGCCGGGACAGGCGGCGCGGGTGAGACCCAGTACTTC; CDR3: CAFAGTGGAGETQYF
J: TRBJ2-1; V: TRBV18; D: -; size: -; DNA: TGTGCCAGCTCACCCGCAGTCGGAACCTACAATGAGCAGTTCTTC; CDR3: CASSPAVGTYNEQFF
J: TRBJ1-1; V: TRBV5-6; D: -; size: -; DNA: TGTGCCAGCAGCTTGGGCTGGGGATCGAACACTGAAGCTTTCTTT; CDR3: CASSLGWGSNTEAFF
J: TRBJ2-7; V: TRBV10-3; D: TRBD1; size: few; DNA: TGTGCCATCAGTGAGTCGACAGCGAGCAGGGGGTCGGTCGAGCAGTACTTC; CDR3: CAISESTASRGSVEQYF
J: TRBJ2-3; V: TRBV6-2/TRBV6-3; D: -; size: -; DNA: TGTGCCAGCATGGGAGGGGGCAGAGATACGCAGTATTTT; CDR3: CASMGGGRDTQYF
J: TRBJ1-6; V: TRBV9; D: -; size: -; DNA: TGTGCCAGCAGCACCGGCGGGGGATCACCCCTCCACTTT; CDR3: CASSTGGGSPLHF
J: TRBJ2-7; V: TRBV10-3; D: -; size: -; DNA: TGTGCCATCAGTGGCGCGGGACTTTACGAGCAGTACTTC; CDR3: CAISGAGLYEQYF
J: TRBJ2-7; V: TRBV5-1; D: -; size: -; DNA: TGCGCCAGCAGTACAGGGTCAGTAACCTACGAGCAGTACTTC; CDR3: CASSTGSVTYEQYF
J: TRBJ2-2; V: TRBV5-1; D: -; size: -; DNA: TGCGCCAGCAGCCAGAATAGTGCCGGGGAGCTGTTTTTT; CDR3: CASSQNSAGELFF
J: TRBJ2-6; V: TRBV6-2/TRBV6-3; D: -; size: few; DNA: TGTGCCAGCAGCAACGGCGGGGCCAACGTCCTGACTTTC; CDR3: CASSNGGANVLTF
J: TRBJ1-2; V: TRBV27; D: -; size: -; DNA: TGTGCCAGCAGTTCTGTACGGGGGGCTGGTCTTGGCTACACCTTC; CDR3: CASSSVRGAGLGYTF
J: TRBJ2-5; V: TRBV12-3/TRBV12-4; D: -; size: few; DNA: TGTGCCAGTTTATACCGGGAGACCCAGTACTTC; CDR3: CASLYRETQYF
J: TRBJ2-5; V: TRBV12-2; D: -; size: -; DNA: TGTGCAAGTCACTGGGAGGGACAGGGGCTCTCTAAGACCCAGTACTTC; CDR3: CASHWEGQGLSKTQYF
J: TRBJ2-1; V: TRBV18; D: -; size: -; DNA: TGTGCCAGCTCACCAACAGAACTCTCCTACAATGAGCAGTTCTTC; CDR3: CASSPTELSYNEQFF
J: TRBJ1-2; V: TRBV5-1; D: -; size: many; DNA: TGCGCCAGCAGCTTGGCCGAGATGGTTAACTATGGCTACACCTTC; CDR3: CASSLAEMVNYGYTF
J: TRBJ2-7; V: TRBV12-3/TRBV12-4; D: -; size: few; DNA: TGTGCCAGCAGGGAGGGGATAGAGTACGAGCAGTACTTC; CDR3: CASREGIEYEQYF
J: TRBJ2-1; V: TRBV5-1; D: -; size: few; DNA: TGCGCCAGCACCTCGACAGGACGGAATGAGCAGTTCTTC; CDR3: CASTSTGRNEQFF
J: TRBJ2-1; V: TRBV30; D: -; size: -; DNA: TGTGCCTGGAATGTGGGATCGGAGCAAGGCGAGTTCTTC; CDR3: CAWNVGSEQGEFF
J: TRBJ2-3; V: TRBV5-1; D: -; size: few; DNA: TGCGCCAGCAGCTCCTACCCGGACAGCACAGATACGCAGTATTTT; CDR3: CASSSYPDSTDTQYF
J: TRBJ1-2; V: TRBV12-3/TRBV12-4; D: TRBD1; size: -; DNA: TGTGCCAGCAGTTTAGACTGGGACAGGGGGGCCTCCTATGGCTACACCTTC; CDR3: CASSLDWDRGASYGYTF
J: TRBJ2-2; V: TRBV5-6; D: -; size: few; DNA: TGTGCCAGCAGCTTGGGACAGATACCCACCGGGGAGCTGTTTTTT; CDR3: CASSLGQIPTGELFF
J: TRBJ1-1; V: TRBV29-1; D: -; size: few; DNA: TGCAGCGTTGAACCGCTCCCTGTACAGTTGAACACTGAAGCTTTCTTT; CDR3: CSVEPLPVQLNTEAFF
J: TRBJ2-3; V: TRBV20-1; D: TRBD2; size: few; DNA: TGCAGTGCTAGAGGTGATAGCGGGCCCCTCTGGGCGCAGTATTTT; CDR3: CSARGDSGPLWAQYF